The clone carrying this T cell receptor (beta chain) has just a few counts. The antigen is undetermined. This sample was taken from a study of blood T cells in healthy people across ages. Regarding the study as a whole: The unknown donor CMV status may have confounded expanded clonotype changes. TCR beta diversity, measured per million T cells, fell in a roughly linear way with age.

V was clipped by 4 bases and J by 6 bases, with 17 bases between them. This CDR3 spans 15 amino acids. Using a J-beta primer mix together with a sample-barcoded 5' primer, a second PCR was run for roughly 6 to 12 cycles. TCRdb re-derived calls from the 5' RACE reads in MiXCR, one entry per CDR3 protein. Among 450,000 to 600,000 distinct CDR3 sequences, about 25% were seen once, and the ten largest hold approximately 3.6%. The same sample was also studied in work on T cells of mothers and their children. Per that study: Reads recorded for TCR beta CDR3 numbered over 8.5 million per mother and several million per child.

This TCR came from a boy between 2 and 10 years old in good health. The chain couples TRBV12-3 or TRBV12-4 to TRBJ2-3; D may match TRBD1 or TRBD2 (5 bases each). Material for sequencing was blood. The CDR3 DNA follows: TGTGCCAGCAGTTCTCGTGGGACGGGCGGGGATACGCAGTATTTT. Its protein product is CASSSRGTGGDTQYF.